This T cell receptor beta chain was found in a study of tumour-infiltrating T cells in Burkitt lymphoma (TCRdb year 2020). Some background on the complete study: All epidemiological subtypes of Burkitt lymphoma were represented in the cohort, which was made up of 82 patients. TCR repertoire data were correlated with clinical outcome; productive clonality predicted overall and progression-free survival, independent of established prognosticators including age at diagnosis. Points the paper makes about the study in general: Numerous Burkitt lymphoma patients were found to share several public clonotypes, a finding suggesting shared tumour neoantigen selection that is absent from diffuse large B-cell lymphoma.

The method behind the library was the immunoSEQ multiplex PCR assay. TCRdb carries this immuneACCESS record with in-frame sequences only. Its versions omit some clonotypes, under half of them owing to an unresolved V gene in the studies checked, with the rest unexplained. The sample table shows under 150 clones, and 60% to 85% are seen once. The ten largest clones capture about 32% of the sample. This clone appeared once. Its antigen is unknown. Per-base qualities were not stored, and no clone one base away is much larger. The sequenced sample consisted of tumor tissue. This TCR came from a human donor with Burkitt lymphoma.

The CDR3 here reads CASSREPRKTYGYTF. In nucleotide form, the sequence is TGCGCCAGCAGTCGTGAACCACGAAAGACCTATGGCTACACCTTC. The chain is encoded by TRBV10-1 joined to TRBJ1-2; the D gene lacks a confident call. Inclusive of the bounding cysteine and phenylalanine, the CDR3 is 15 residues long. The read is trimmed to its CDR3 DNA, 45 bases read in frame from base 1. CDR1 and CDR2 were assigned from the germline V gene (reference sequence) as WNHNN and SYGVQD. V lost 5 bases and J lost 4 bases; the stretch between them is 17 bases long.